This entry features one T cell receptor beta chain sequence. Its target is not known. Being one base from a much bigger clone, this may be a read error. The sample originates from a study of vaccination and CD4 T cells after COVID-19. Background on the study: Post-COVID sampling occurred a median around 97 days after diagnosis (range 35 to 161).

With the Oncomine TCR Beta short-read assay, DNA from cultured CD4+ T cells was sequenced. TCRdb re-called the PCR reads with MiXCR, one entry per CDR3 protein. Among 3,500 to 5,000 distinct CDR3 sequences listed, roughly a fifth were seen once. The sample's treatment: roughly 10-day PBMC culture with coronavirus spike peptide pools or control peptides (ViraFEST assay). ViraFEST stimulated the growth of antigen-specific T cells using peptide pools and subsequently profiled their TCRs by sequencing. Germline V gives CDR1 DFQATT, CDR2 SNEGSKA (reference sequence). The CDR3 length is 18 residues. The sample here was CD4+ T cells from blood, cultured in vitro, taken after SARS-CoV-2 vaccination. The rearrangement uses TRBV20-1 and TRBJ2-6; D is tentatively TRBD1 or TRBD2 (5 bases each). The clonotype originates from a human donor who had recovered from COVID-19. This CDR3 reads CGARLNGTGLVGANVLTF. In DNA, the CDR3 is TGCGGTGCTAGATTAAACGGGACGGGGCTCGTTGGGGCCAACGTCCTGACTTTC.